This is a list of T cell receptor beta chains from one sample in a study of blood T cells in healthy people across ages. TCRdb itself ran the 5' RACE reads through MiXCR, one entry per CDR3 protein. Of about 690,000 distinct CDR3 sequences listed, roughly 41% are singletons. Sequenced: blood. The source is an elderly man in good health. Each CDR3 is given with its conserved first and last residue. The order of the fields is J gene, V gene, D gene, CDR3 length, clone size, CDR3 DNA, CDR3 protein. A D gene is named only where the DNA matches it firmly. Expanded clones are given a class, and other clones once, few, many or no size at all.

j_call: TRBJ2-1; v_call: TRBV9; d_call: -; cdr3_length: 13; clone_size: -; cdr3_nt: TGTGCCAGCAGCGGCGTATTGGGGAATGGGCAGTTCTTC; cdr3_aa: CASSGVLGNGQFF
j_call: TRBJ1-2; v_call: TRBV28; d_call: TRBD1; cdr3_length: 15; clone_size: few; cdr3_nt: TGTGCCAGCAGTCCTGGTGGGACAGGGGTCTATGGCTACACCTTC; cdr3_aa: CASSPGGTGVYGYTF
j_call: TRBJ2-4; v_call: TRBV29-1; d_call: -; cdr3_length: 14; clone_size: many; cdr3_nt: TGCAGCGTTGAAGATAAGGGGCAGAAAAACATTCAGTACTTC; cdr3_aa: CSVEDKGQKNIQYF
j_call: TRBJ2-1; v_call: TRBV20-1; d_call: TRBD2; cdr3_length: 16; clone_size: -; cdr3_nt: TGCAGTGCTAGAGATCCGACTAGCGGAAACTACAATGAGCAGTTCTTC; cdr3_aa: CSARDPTSGNYNEQFF
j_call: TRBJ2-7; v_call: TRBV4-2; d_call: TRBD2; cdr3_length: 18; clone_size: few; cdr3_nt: TGTGCCAGCAGCCAAGGGACCAGGACTAGCGGGCTCTCCTACGAGCAGTACTTC; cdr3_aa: CASSQGTRTSGLSYEQYF
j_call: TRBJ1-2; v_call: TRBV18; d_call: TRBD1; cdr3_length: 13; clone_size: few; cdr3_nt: TGTGCCAGCTACGTGGGACAGGGGGATGGCTACACCTTC; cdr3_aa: CASYVGQGDGYTF
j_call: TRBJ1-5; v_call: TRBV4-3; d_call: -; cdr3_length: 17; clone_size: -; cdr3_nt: TGCGCCAGCAGCCAAGTTCACGCTGGCGGGGAGAGCGAGACCCAGCATTTT; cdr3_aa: CASSQVHAGGESETQHF
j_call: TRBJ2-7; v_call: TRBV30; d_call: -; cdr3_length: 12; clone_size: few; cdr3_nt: TGTGCCTGGAGTTCCAGGGGAGACGAGCAGTACTTC; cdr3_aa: CAWSSRGDEQYF
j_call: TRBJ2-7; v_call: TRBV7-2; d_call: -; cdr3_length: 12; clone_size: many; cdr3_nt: TGTGCCAGCAGCCCCGGGTCCTACGAGCAGTACTTC; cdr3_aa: CASSPGSYEQYF
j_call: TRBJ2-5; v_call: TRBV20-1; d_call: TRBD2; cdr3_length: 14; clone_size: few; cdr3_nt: TGCAGTGCTAGAGGTAGCGGGAGATGGGAGACCCAGTACTTC; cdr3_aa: CSARGSGRWETQYF
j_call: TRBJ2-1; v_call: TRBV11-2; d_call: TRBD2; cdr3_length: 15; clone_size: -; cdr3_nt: TGTGCCAGCAGCCTTCGGGCTAGCGGGCACAATGAGCAGTTCTTC; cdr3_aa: CASSLRASGHNEQFF
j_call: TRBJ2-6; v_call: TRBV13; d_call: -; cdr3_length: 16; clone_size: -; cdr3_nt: TGTGCCAGCAGCTCGTTGGATTACTCTGGGGCCAACGTCCTGACTTTC; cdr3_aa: CASSSLDYSGANVLTF
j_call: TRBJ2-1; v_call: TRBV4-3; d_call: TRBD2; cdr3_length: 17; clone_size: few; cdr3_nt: TGCGCCAGCAGCTCGACTAGCGGGAGCTACTCCTACAATGAGCAGTTCTTC; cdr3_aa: CASSSTSGSYSYNEQFF
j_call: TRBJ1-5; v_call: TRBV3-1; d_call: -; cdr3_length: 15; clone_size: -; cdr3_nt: TGTGCCAGCAGCCAAGGAATACAGCCAAATCAGCCCCAGCATTTT; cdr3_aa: CASSQGIQPNQPQHF
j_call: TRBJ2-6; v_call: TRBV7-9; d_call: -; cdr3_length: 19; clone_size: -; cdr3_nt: TGTGCCAGCAGCCCCCTGGTAACAGCCTCCTTATGGGGGGCCAACGTCCTGACTTTC; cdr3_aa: CASSPLVTASLWGANVLTF
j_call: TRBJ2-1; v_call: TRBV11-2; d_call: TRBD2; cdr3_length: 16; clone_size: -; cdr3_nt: TGTGCCAGCACCGTGGGACTAGCGGGGGGTGCCAATGAGCAGTTCTTC; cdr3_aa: CASTVGLAGGANEQFF
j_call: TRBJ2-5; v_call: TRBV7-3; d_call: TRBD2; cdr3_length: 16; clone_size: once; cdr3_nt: TGTGCCAGCAGCAAAACCGGGACTAGCCTTCGGGAGACCCAGTACTTC; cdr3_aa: CASSKTGTSLRETQYF
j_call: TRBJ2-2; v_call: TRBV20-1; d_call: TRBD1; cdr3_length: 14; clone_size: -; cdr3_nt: TGCAGTGCTAGGACAGGGGGTGGTATCGGGGAGCTGTTTTTT; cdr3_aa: CSARTGGGIGELFF
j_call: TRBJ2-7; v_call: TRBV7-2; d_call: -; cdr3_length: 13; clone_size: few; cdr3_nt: TGTGCCAGCAGCTCCCTTAGCTCCTACGAGCAGTACTTC; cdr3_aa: CASSSLSSYEQYF
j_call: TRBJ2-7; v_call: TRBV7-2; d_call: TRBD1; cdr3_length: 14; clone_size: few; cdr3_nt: TGTGCCAGCAGCCGAACCGGACAGGACTACGAGCAGTACTTC; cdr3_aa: CASSRTGQDYEQYF
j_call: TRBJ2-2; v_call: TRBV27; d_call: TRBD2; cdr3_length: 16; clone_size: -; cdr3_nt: TGTGCCAGCAGTTCCTTGACTAGCGGCTACACCGGGGAGCTGTTTTTT; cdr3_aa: CASSSLTSGYTGELFF
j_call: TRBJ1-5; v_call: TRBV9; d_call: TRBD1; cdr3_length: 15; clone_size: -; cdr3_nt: TGTGCCAGCAGCCCAGGGGACAGGGGCGATCAGCCCCAGCATTTT; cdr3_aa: CASSPGDRGDQPQHF
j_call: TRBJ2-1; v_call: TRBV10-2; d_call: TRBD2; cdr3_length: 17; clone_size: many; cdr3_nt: TGCGCCAGCCGACTAGCGGGAGCGGGGAGCTCCTACAATGAGCAGTTCTTC; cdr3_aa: CASRLAGAGSSYNEQFF
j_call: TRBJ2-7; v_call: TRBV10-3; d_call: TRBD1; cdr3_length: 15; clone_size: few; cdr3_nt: TGTGCCATCAGTAACCGGGACAGGGGCACCTACGAGCAGTACTTC; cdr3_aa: CAISNRDRGTYEQYF
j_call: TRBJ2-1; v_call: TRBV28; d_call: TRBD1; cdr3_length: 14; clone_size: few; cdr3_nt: TGTGCCAGCACCAGGGACAGGGGGCGTGGTGAGCAGTTCTTC; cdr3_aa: CASTRDRGRGEQFF
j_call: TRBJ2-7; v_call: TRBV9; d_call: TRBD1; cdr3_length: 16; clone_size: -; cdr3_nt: TGTGCCAGCAGCCCGCGACCGGGACAGGTAACCTACGAGCAGTACTTC; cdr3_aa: CASSPRPGQVTYEQYF
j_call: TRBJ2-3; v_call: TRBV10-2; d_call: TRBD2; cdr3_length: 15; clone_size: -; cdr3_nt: TGCGCCAGCCGACTAGCGGGGGGCCGGTCAGATACGCAGTATTTT; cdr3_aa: CASRLAGGRSDTQYF
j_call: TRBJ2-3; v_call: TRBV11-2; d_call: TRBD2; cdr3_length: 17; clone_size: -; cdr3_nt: TGTGCCAGCAGCTCCCCTGGAGCGGGAGGGCGAACAGATACGCAGTATTTT; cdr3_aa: CASSSPGAGGRTDTQYF
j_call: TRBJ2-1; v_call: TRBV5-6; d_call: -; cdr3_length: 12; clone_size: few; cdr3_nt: TGTGCCAGCAGCTTGGAAGGGACTGAGCAGTTCTTC; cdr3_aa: CASSLEGTEQFF
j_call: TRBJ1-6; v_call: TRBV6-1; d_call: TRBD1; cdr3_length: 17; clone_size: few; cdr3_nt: TGTGCCAGCAGAAACAGACAGGGGAGCTCCTATAATTCACCCCTCCACTTT; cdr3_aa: CASRNRQGSSYNSPLHF
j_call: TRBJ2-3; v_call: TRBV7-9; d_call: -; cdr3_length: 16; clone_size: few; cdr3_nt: TGTGCCAGCAGCTTAGGTATCGGGGAAAGCACAGATACGCAGTATTTT; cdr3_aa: CASSLGIGESTDTQYF
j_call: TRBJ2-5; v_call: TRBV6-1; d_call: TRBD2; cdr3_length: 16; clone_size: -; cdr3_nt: TGTGCCAGCAGTGAAGGATCAGCGGGAAGGGTGAATGAGCAGTACTTC; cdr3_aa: CASSEGSAGRVNEQYF
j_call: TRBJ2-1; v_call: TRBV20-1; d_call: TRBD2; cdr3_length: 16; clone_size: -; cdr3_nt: TGCAGTGCTAGTTTTTATGCTAGCGGGGGGGCCGATGAGCAGTTCTTC; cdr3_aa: CSASFYASGGADEQFF
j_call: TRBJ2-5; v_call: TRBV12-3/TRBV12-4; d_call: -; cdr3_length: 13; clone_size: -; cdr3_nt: TGTGCCAGCAGTAGACGGCCCCAAGAGACCCAGTACTTC; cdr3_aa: CASSRRPQETQYF
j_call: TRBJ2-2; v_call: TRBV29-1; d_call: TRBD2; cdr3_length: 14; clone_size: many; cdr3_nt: TGCAGCGGGGAGAGGAGCGGGGGCACCGGGGAGCTGTTTTTT; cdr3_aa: CSGERSGGTGELFF
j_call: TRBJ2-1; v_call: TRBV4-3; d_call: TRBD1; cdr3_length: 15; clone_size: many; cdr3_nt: TGCGCCAGCAGCCGATCAGGGGGCGCGGTCAATGAGCAGTTCTTC; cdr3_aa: CASSRSGGAVNEQFF
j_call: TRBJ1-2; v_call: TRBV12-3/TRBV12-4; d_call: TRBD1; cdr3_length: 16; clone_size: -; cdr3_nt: TGTGCCAGCAGTTTAAGGATGACAGGGGGTGGGTATGGCTACACCTTC; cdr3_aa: CASSLRMTGGGYGYTF
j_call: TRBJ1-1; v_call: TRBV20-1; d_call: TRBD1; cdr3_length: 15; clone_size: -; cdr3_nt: TGCAGTGCTAGTCGGCGACAGGGTGGGAGCACTGAAGCTTTCTTT; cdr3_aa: CSASRRQGGSTEAFF
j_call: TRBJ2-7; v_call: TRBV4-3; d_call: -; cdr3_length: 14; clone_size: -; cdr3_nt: TGCGCCAGCAGCCAAGATGGACAGACCTACGAGCAGTACTTC; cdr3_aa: CASSQDGQTYEQYF
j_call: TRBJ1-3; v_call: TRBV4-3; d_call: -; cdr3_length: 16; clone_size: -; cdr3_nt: TGCGCCAGCAGCCAAGAGTGGTCCTACTCTGGAAACACCATATATTTT; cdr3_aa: CASSQEWSYSGNTIYF
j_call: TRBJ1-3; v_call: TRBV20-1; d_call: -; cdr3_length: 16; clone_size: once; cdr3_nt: TGCAGTGCCAAGCGCGGGGCCCGATTCTCTGGAAACACCATATATTTT; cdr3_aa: CSAKRGARFSGNTIYF
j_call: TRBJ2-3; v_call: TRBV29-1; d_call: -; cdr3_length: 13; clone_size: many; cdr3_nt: TGCAGCGTAGACACAGGGGGGGGCGATACGCAGTATTTT; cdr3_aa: CSVDTGGGDTQYF
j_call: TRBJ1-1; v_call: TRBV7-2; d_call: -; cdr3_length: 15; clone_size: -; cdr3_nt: TGTGCCAGCAGCTTACAACAAACCGTGAACACTGAAGCTTTCTTT; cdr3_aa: CASSLQQTVNTEAFF
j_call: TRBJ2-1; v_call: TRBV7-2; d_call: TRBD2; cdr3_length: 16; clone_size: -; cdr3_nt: TGTGCCAGCAGCTTAGTAGCGGGGGGGCCGTACAATGAGCAGTTCTTC; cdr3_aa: CASSLVAGGPYNEQFF
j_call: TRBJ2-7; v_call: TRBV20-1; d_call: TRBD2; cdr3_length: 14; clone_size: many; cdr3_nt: TGCAGTGCTCCTACTAGCGGGGCGTATGGAGAGCAGTACTTC; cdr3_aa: CSAPTSGAYGEQYF
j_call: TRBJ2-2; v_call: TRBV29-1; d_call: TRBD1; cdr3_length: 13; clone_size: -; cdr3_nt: TGCAGCGGCGGACAGGGCGACACCGGAGAGCTGTTTTTT; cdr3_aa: CSGGQGDTGELFF
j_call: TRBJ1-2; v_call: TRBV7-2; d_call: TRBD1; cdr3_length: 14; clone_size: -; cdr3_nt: TGTGCCAGCAGCTTAGGGGGACAGGGGGGTGGCTACACCTTC; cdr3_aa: CASSLGGQGGGYTF